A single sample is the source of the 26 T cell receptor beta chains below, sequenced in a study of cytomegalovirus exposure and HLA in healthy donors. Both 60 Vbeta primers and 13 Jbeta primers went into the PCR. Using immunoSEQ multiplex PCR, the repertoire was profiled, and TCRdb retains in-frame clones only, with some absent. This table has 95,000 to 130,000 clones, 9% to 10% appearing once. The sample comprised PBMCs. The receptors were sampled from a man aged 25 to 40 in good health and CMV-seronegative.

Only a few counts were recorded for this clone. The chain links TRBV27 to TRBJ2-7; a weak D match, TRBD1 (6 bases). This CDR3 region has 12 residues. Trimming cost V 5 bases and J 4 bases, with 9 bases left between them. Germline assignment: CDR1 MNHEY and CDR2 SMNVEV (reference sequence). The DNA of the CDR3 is TGTGCCAGCAGTCTAACAGGGTACGAGCAGTACTTC. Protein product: CASSLTGYEQYF.

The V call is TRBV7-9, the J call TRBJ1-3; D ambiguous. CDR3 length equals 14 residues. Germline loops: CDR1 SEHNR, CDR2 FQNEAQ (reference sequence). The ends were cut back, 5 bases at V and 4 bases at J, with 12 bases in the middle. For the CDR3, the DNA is TGTGCCAGCAGCCCAGCGGCATCCGGAAACACCATATATTTT. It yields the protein CASSPAASGNTIYF.

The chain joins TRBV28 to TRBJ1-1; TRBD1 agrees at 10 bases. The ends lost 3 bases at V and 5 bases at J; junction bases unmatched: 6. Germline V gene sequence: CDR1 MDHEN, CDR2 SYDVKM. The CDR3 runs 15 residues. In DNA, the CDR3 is TGTGCCAGCAGTTTTTCCGGGACAGGGGAAACTGAAGCTTTCTTT. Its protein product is CASSFSGTGETEAFF.

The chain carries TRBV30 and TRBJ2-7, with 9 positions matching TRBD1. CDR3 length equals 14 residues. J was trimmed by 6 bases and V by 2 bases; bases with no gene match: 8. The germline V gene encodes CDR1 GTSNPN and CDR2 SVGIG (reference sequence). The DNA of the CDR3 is TGTGCCTGGAGTATCCCGACAGGGGGTCGCGAGCAGTACTTC. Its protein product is CAWSIPTGGREQYF.

The CDR3 here is CASSLGQSYGYTF. The CDR3, as DNA: TGTGCCAGCAGCTTGGGACAGAGCTATGGCTACACCTTC. The chain uses TRBV7-6 and TRBJ1-2; 7 positions match TRBD1. CDR3 length: 13 residues. Trimming took 3 bases from V and 4 from J; bases not matched to a gene: 2. Germline CDR1 reads SGHVS; CDR2 reads FNYEAQ.

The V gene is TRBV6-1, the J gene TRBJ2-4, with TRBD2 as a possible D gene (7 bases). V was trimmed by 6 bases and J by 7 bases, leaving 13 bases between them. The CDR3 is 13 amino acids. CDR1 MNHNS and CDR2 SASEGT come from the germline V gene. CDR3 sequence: CASSPGGRNIQYF. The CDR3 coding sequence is TGTGCCAGCAGCCCCGGGGGGCGCAACATTCAGTACTTC.

This CDR3 reads CASSWGQGIQETQYF. The CDR3 DNA follows: TGTGCCAGTAGCTGGGGACAGGGGATACAAGAGACCCAGTACTTC. The J gene is TRBJ2-5, the V gene TRBV19; 10 positions match TRBD1. The CDR3 runs to 15 residues. The germline V gene encodes CDR1 LNHDA and CDR2 SQIVND (reference sequence). V trimming: 6 bases; J trimming: 2 bases; junction bases outside the gene matches: 6.

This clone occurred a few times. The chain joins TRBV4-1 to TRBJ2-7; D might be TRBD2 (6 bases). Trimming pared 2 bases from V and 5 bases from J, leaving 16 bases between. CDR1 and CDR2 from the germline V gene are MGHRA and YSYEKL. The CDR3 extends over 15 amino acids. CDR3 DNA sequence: TGCGCCAGCAGCCAACCAGCCCGGGACTCAAACGAGCAGTACTTC. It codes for CASSQPARDSNEQYF.

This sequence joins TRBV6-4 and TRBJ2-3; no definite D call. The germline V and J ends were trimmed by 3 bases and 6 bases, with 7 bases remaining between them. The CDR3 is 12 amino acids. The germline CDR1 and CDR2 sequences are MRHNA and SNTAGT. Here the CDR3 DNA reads TGTGCCAGCAGTGATCAGTTGGATACGCAGTATTTT. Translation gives CASSDQLDTQYF.

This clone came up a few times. This CDR3 reads CASSFGTGMGYGYTF. The CDR3 DNA reads TGTGCCAGCAGCTTCGGGACAGGGATGGGGTATGGCTACACCTTC. The genes are TRBV16 and TRBJ1-2; 9 bases agree with TRBD1. Trimming cost V 5 bases and J 5 bases; bases outside gene matches: 9. Germline V CDR1 and CDR2: KGHSY, FQNENV. The CDR3 contains 15 residues.

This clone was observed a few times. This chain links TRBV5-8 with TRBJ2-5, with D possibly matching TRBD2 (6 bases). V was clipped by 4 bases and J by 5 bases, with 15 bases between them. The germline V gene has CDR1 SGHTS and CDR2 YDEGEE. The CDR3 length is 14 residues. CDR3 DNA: TGTGCCAGCAGCACGGGACTCCTAGGGGAGACCCAGTACTTC. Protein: CASSTGLLGETQYF.

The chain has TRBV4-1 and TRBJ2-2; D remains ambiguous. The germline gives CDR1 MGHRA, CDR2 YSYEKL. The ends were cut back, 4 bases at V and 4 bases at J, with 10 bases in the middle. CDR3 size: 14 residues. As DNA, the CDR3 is TGCGCCAGCAGCCTCGCACACATCACCGGGGAGCTGTTTTTT. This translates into CASSLAHITGELFF.

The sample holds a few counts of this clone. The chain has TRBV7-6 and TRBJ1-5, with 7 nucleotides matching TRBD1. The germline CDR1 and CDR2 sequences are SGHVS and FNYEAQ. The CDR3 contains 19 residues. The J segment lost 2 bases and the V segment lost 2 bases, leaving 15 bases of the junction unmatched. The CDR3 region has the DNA TGTGCCAGCAGCTTATCCATCAAGGGGGCGCCGTGGGGCAATCAGCCCCAGCATTTT. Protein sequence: CASSLSIKGAPWGNQPQHF.

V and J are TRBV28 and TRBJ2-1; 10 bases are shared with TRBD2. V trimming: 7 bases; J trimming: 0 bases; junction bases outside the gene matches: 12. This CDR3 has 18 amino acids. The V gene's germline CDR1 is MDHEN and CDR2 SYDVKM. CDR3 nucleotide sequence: TGTGCCAGCACCCAAGTGGGACTAGCGAGGAGCTCCTACAATGAGCAGTTCTTC. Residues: CASTQVGLARSSYNEQFF.

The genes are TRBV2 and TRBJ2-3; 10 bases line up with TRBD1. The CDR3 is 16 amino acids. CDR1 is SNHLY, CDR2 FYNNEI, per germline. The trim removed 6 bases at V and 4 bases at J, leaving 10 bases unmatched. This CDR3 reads CASRTGTGEIPDTQYF. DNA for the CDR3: TGTGCCAGCAGAACCGGGACAGGGGAAATCCCAGATACGCAGTATTTT.

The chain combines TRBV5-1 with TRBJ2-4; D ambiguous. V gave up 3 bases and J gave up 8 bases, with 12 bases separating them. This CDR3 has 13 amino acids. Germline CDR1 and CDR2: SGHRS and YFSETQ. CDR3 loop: CASSYAPLDIQYF. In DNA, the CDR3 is TGCGCCAGCAGCTATGCCCCACTGGACATTCAGTACTTC.

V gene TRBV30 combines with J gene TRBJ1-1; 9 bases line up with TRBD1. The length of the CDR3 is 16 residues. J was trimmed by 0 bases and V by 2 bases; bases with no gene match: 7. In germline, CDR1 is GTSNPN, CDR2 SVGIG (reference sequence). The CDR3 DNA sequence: TGTGCCTGGAGTACCAAGGGACAGGGAGTGAACACTGAAGCTTTCTTT. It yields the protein CAWSTKGQGVNTEAFF. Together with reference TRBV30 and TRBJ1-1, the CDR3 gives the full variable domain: SQTIHQWPATLVQPVGSPLSLECTVEGTSNPNLYWYRQAAGRGLQLLFYSVGIGQISSEVPQNLSASRPQDRQFILSSKKLLLSDSGFYLCAWSTKGQGVNTEAFFGQGTRLTVV.

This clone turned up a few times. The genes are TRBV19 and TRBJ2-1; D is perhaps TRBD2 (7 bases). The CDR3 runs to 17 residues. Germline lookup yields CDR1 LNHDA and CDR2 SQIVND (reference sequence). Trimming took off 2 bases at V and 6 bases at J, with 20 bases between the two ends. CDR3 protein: CASSIFAGARVANEQFF. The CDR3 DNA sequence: TGTGCCAGTAGTATATTTGCGGGGGCGCGTGTCGCCAATGAGCAGTTCTTC.

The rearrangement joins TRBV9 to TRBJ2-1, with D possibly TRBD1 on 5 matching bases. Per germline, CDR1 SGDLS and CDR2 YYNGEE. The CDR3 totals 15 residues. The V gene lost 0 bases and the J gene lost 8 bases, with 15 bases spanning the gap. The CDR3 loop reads CASSVAGQGNHEQFF. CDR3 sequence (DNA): TGTGCCAGCAGCGTAGCTGGGCAGGGTAACCATGAGCAGTTCTTC.

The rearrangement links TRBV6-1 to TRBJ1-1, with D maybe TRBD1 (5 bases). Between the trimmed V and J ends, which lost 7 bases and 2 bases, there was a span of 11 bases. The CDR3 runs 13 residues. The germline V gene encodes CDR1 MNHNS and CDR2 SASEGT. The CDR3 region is CASNGHTNTEAFF. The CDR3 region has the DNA TGTGCCAGCAATGGACATACTAACACTGAAGCTTTCTTT.

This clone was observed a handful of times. CDR3 residues: CASSLEGLAGGDTQYF. The CDR3 DNA sequence: TGTGCCAGCAGCTTAGAGGGACTAGCGGGGGGAGATACGCAGTATTTT. The V call is TRBV13, the J call TRBJ2-3; 15 nucleotides line up with TRBD2. V was clipped by 1 base and J by 5 bases; unmatched bases: 1. Germline lookup yields CDR1 PRHDT and CDR2 FYEKMQ (reference sequence). The CDR3 totals 16 residues. Complete variable domain (other parts from reference TRBV13 and TRBJ2-3): AAGVIQSPRHLIKEKRETATLKCYPIPRHDTVYWYQQGPGQDPQFLISFYEKMQSDKGSIPDRFSAQQFSDYHSELNMSSLELGDSALYFCASSLEGLAGGDTQYFGPGTRLTVL.

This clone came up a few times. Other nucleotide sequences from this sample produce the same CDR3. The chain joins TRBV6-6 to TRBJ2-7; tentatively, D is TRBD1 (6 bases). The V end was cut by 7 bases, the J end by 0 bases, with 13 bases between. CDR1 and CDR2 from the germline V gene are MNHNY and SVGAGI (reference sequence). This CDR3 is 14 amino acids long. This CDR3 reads CASTRTVDSYEQYF. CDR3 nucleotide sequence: TGTGCCAGCACTCGGACAGTTGACTCCTACGAGCAGTACTTC.

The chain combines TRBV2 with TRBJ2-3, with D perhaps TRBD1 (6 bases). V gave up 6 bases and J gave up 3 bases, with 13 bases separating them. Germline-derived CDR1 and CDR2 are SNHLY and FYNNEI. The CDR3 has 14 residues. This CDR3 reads CASRGQSSTDTQYF. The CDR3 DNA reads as TGTGCCAGCAGAGGACAGAGCAGTACAGATACGCAGTATTTT.

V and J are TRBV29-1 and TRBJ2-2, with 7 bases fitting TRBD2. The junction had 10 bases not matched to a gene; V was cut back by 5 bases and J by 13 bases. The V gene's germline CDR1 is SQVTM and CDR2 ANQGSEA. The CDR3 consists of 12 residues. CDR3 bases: TGCAGCGTTTCTACAGCGGGACGGAGGCTGTTTTTT. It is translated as CSVSTAGRRLFF.

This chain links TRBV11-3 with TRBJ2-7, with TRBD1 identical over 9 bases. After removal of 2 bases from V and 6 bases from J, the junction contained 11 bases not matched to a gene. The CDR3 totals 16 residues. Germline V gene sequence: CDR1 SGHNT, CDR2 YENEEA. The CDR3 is CASSLRGRDRVPEQYF. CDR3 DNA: TGTGCCAGCAGCTTACGTGGGCGGGACAGGGTTCCCGAGCAGTACTTC. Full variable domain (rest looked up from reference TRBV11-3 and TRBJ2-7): EAGVVQSPRYKIIEKKQPVAFWCNPISGHNTLYWYLQNLGQGPELLIRYENEEAVDDSQLPKDRFSAERLKGVDSTLKIQPAELGDSAVYLCASSLRGRDRVPEQYFGPGTRLTVT.

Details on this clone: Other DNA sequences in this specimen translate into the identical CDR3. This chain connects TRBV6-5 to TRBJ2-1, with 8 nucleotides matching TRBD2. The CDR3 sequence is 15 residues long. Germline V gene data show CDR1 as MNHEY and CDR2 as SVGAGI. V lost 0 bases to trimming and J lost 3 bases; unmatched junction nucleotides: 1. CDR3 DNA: TGTGCCAGCAGTTACTCCGGGACTAGCTACAATGAGCAGTTCTTC. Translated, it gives CASSYSGTSYNEQFF.